This T cell receptor (beta chain) was profiled in a study of T-cell reconstitution after alpha-beta-depleted transplantation in children (dated by TCRdb to about 2016). Study-wide context: The study quantitatively tracked T-cell immune reconstitution after TCRalphabeta/CD19-depleted allogeneic hematopoietic cell transplantation in children using TCR repertoire profiling.

From cysteine to phenylalanine, the CDR3 is 12 amino acids long. The DNA shown is the 36-base CDR3, in frame from base 1. V loses 3 bases of germline sequence and J loses 3 bases, and the interval between the two ends is 8 bases. Reading the germline V gene gives CDR1 SQVTM and CDR2 ANQGSEA. This clonotype has a count of ten or more. Its antigen remains unidentified. Nothing much larger sits one base from this clone, and base qualities are not available. Libraries were made using PCR. Sequencing was carried out with an Illumina HiSeq 2500. Molecular barcoding was employed in the preparation of TCR libraries, with unique molecular identifiers being used to normalize TCRbeta repertoire quantification. Through fastp at Q25 and MiXCR, TCRdb rebuilt clones from the public reads, retaining in-frame beta chains. For every CDR3 protein sequence, its rows merge into one entry that carries the most common genes and DNA. Counted in this sample were over 150,000 distinct CDR3 sequences; around 7% of them appeared once. More than 2.5% of the sample comes from the top ten.

The material sequenced was PBMCs from the stem cell graft donor, taken from the stem cell graft. This TCR came from a human donor who donated a stem cell graft to a child with Wiskott-Aldrich syndrome. Recombination connected TRBV29-1 to TRBJ1-2; the D segment could be TRBD1, given 5 matching bases. The CDR3 protein: CSVDRAYYGYTF. The DNA sequence is given as TGCAGCGTTGACAGGGCCTACTATGGCTACACCTTC.